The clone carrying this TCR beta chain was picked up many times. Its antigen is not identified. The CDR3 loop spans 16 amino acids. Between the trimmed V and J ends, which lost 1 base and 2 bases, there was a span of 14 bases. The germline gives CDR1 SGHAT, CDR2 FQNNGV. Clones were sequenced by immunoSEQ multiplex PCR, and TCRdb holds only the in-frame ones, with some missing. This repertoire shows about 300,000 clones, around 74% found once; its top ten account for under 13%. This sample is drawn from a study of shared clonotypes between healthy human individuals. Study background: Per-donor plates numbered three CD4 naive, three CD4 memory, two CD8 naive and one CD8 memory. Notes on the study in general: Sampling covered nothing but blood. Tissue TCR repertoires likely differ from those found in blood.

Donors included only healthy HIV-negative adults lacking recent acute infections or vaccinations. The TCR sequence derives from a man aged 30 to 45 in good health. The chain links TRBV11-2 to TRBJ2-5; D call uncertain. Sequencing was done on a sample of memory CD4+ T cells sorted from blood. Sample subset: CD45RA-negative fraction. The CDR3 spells CASSLVWTSIQETQYF. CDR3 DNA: TGTGCCAGCAGCTTAGTATGGACGTCTATACAAGAGACCCAGTACTTC. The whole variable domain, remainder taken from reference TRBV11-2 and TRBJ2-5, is EAGVAQSPRYKIIEKRQSVAFWCNPISGHATLYWYQQILGQGPKLLIQFQNNGVVDDSQLPKDRFSAERLKGVDSTLKIQPAKLEDSAVYLCASSLVWTSIQETQYFGPGTRLLVL.